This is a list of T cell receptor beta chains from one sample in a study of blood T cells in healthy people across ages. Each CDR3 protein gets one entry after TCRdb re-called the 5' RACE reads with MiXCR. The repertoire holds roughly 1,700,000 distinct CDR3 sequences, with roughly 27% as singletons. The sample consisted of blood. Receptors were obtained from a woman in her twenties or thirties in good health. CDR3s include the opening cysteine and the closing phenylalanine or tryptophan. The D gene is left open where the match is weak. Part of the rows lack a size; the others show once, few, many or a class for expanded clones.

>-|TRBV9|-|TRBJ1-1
CVSSVGGRMNTEAFF
TGTGTCAGCAGCGTAGGAGGACGGATGAACACTGAAGCTTTCTTT
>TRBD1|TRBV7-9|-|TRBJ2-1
CASSLGAGGPTVDEQFF
TGTGCCAGCAGCTTAGGTGCAGGGGGACCGACAGTAGATGAGCAGTTCTTC
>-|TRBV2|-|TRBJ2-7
CASSFSHGVDEQYF
TGTGCCAGCAGTTTCTCCCACGGGGTTGACGAGCAGTACTTC
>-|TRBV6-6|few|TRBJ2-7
CASTTGVSYEQYF
TGTGCCAGCACTACGGGAGTATCCTACGAGCAGTACTTC
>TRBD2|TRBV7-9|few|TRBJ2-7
CASSSPYSGENYEQYF
TGTGCCAGCAGCTCCCCGTATAGCGGGGAGAACTACGAGCAGTACTTC
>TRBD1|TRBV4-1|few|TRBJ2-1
CASSQGGQGDRYEQFF
TGCGCCAGCAGCCAAGGGGGACAGGGGGATAGGTATGAGCAGTTCTTC
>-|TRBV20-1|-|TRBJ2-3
CSATLGSDTQYF
TGCAGTGCTACACTAGGGAGTGATACGCAGTATTTT
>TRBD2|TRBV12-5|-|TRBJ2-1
CASGQRAGGRDEQFF
TGTGCTAGTGGTCAAAGAGCGGGGGGAAGGGATGAGCAGTTCTTC
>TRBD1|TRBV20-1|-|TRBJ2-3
CSASETTGNADTQYF
TGCAGTGCTAGCGAGACGACAGGGAACGCAGATACGCAGTATTTT
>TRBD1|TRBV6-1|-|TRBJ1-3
CASSPSPQGANSGNTIYF
TGTGCCAGCAGCCCAAGCCCACAGGGGGCGAACTCTGGAAACACCATATATTTT
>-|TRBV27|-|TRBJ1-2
CASSGKGSYGYTF
TGTGCCAGCAGTGGGAAGGGATCCTATGGCTACACCTTC
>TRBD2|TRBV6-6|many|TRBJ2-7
CASNRGDDEQYF
TGTGCCAGCAACCGGGGGGATGACGAGCAGTACTTC
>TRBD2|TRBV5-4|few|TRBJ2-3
CASSSLASEGGADTQYF
TGTGCCAGCAGCTCCCTGGCATCGGAGGGAGGGGCAGATACGCAGTATTTT
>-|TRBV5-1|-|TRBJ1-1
CASSWGTGVTEAFF
TGCGCCAGCAGCTGGGGAACTGGGGTGACTGAAGCTTTCTTT
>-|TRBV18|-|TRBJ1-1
CASSQRGGEAFF
TGTGCCAGCTCACAGCGCGGGGGTGAAGCTTTCTTT
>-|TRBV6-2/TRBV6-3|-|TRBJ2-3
CASSQPKDTQYF
TGTGCCAGCAGCCAACCTAAGGATACGCAGTATTTT
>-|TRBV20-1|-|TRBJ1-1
CSAARDSVEAFF
TGCAGTGCCGCCAGGGACTCAGTAGAAGCTTTCTTT
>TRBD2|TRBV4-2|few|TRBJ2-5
CASSQGREGETQYF
TGTGCCAGCAGCCAGGGACGGGAGGGAGAGACCCAGTACTTC
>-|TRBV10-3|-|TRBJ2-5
CAISDSISGEGTQYF
TGTGCCATCAGTGATTCGATAAGTGGGGAAGGGACCCAGTACTTC
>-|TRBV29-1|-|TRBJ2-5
CSAVGWGRVPGETQYF
TGCAGCGCTGTAGGGTGGGGCAGGGTGCCGGGAGAGACCCAGTACTTC
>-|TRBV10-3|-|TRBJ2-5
CAISESDEPPGEKYF
TGTGCCATCAGTGAGTCGGACGAGCCCCCGGGGGAGAAGTACTTC
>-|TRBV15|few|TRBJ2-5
CAVGPRGPTKQYF
TGTGCCGTCGGGCCCAGGGGCCCAACAAAGCAGTACTTC
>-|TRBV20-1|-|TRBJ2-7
CSARDLLKRVGVYEQYF
TGCAGTGCTAGAGATCTCCTTAAACGGGTCGGGGTCTACGAGCAGTACTTC
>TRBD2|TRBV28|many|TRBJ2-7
CASSGVGTSGVYEQYF
TGTGCCAGCAGTGGGGTAGGGACTAGCGGGGTTTACGAGCAGTACTTC
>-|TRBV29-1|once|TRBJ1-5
CSVATDRNQPQHF
TGCAGCGTTGCGACAGACAGAAATCAGCCCCAGCATTTT
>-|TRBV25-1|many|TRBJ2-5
CASSVSRETQYF
TGTGCCAGCAGTGTTTCGCGGGAGACCCAGTACTTC
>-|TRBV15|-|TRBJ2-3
CATSSCAGPGGDTQYF
TGTGCCACCAGCAGTTGCGCAGGGCCCGGTGGAGATACGCAGTATTTT
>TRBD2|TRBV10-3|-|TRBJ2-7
CAFSGEASGANEQYF
TGCGCCTTCAGTGGCGAGGCTAGCGGGGCTAACGAGCAGTACTTC
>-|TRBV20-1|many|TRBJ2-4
CSARDRGRATVSAKNIQYF
TGCAGTGCTAGAGATCGTGGCAGGGCCACGGTTAGCGCCAAAAACATTCAGTACTTC
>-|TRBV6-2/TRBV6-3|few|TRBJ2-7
CASSYSTSPPYEQYF
TGTGCCAGCAGTTACTCGACTTCGCCCCCCTACGAGCAGTACTTC
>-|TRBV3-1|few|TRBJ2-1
CASSHAGEQFF
TGTGCCAGCAGCCACGCAGGAGAGCAGTTCTTC
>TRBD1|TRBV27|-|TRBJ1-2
CASSPSEGANYGYTF
TGTGCCAGCAGTCCCTCGGAGGGGGCGAACTATGGCTACACCTTC
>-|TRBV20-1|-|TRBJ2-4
CGARDDTAEQYF
TGCGGTGCTAGAGATGATACGGCTGAGCAGTACTTC
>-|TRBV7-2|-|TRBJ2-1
CASSPPAQLVQFF
TGTGCCAGCAGCCCACCGGCCCAACTTGTGCAGTTCTTC
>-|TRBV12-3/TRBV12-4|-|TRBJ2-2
CASSRRGAGLNTGELFF
TGTGCCAGCAGCCGCAGGGGAGCTGGACTAAACACCGGGGAGCTGTTTTTT
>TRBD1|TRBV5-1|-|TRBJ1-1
CASSLGSGGIAFF
TGCGCCAGCAGCTTAGGATCAGGGGGAATCGCTTTCTTT
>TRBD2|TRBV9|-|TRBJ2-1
CASSPEGGLADNEQFF
TGTGCCAGCAGTCCAGAGGGGGGACTAGCGGACAATGAGCAGTTCTTC
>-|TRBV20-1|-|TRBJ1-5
CSARDLGLGNQPQHF
TGCAGTGCTAGAGATTTGGGACTCGGCAATCAGCCCCAGCATTTT
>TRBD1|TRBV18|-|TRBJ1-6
CASSPIDRGPNSPLHF
TGTGCCAGCTCACCAATTGACAGGGGGCCTAATTCACCCCTCCACTTT
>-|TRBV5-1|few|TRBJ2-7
CASSFWGGSSYEQYF
TGCGCCAGCAGCTTTTGGGGCGGTAGCTCCTACGAGCAGTACTTC
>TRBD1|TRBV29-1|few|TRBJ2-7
CSAAVPDRDSHEQYF
TGCAGCGCCGCGGTCCCGGACAGGGACTCCCACGAGCAGTACTTC
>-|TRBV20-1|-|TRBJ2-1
CSASEAREQFF
TGCAGTGCTAGCGAGGCACGAGAGCAGTTCTTC
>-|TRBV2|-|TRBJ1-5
CAGGSGPFQPQHF
TGTGCCGGTGGATCAGGTCCTTTTCAGCCCCAGCATTTT
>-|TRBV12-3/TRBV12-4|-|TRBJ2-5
CASSFVRGEETQYF
TGTGCCAGCAGTTTTGTCAGGGGGGAAGAGACCCAGTACTTC
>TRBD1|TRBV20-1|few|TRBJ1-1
CSARDSGDTEAFF
TGCAGTGCCCGGGACAGTGGGGACACTGAAGCTTTCTTT
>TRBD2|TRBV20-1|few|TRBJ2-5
CSARGLGLAGTSQETQYF
TGCAGTGCTAGGGGACTGGGGCTAGCGGGGACGTCGCAAGAGACCCAGTACTTC
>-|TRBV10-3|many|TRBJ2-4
CAIGRGKRGGLSQYF
TGTGCCATCGGCAGAGGAAAAAGGGGAGGTTTATCGCAGTACTTC
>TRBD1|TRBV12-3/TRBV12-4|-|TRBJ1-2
CASSTSGQGYGYTF
TGTGCCAGCAGTACCTCGGGACAGGGTTATGGCTACACCTTC
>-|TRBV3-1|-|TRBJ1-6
CASSQVTAGPLHF
TGTGCCAGCAGCCAAGTTACGGCAGGACCTCTCCACTTT
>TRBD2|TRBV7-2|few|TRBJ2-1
CASSLNGLVNNEQFF
TGTGCCAGCAGCTTAAACGGACTAGTGAACAATGAGCAGTTCTTC
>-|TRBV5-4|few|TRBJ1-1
CASSFPSGDGSRAFF
TGTGCCAGCAGCTTCCCCAGCGGGGATGGGTCTCGGGCTTTCTTT
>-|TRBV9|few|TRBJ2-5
CASSVEEGWNEQYF
TGTGCCAGCAGCGTAGAGGAGGGATGGAATGAGCAGTACTTC
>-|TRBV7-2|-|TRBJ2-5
CASSLERRGETQYF
TGTGCCAGCAGCTTGGAAAGACGCGGGGAGACCCAGTACTTC
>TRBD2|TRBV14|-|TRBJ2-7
CAFRTSGVNEQYF
TGTGCCTTCAGGACTAGCGGGGTAAATGAGCAGTACTTC
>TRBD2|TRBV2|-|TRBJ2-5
CANSLERGEYF
TGTGCCAACAGTTTAGAGCGGGGAGAGTACTTC